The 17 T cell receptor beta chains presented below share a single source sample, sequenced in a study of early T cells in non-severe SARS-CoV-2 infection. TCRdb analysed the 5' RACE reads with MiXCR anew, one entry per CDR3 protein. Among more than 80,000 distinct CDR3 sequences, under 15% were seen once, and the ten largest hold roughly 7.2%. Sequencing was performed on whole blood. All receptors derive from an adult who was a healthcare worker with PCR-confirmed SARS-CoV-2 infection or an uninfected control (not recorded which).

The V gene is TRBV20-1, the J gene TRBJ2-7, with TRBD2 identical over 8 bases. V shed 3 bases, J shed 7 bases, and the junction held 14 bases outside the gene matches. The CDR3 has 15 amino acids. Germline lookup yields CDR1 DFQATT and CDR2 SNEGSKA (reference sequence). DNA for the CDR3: TGCAGTGCTAGTGCCCTAGCGGGCCTCAGAGGGGAGCAGTACTTC. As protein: CSASALAGLRGEQYF.

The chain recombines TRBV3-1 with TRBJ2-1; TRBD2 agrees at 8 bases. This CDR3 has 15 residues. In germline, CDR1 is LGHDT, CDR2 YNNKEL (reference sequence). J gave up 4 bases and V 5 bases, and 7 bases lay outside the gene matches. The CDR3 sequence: CASSFGLAEYNEQFF. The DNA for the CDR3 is TGTGCCAGCAGCTTTGGACTAGCTGAATACAATGAGCAGTTCTTC.

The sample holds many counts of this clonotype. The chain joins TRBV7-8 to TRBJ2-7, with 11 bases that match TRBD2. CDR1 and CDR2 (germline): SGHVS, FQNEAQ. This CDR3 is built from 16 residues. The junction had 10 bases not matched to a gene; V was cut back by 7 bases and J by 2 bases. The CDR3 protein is CASNLEGLAAAYEQYF. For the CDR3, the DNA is TGTGCCAGCAATCTCGAGGGACTAGCGGCTGCCTACGAGCAGTACTTC. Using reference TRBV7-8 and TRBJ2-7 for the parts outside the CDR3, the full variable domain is GAGVSQSPRYKVAKRGQDVALRCDPISGHVSLFWYQQALGQGPEFLTYFQNEAQLDKSGLPSDRFFAERPEGSVSTLKIQRTQQEDSAVYLCASNLEGLAAAYEQYFGPGTRLTVT.

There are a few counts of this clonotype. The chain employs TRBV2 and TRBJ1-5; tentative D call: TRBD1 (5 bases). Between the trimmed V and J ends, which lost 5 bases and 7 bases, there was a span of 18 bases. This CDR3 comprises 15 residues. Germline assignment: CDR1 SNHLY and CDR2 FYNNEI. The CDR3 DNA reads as TGTGCCAGCAGTCTCGGGCCCGGGGCTAGGCAGCCCCAGCATTTT. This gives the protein CASSLGPGARQPQHF.

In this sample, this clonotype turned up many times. CDR3 amino acids: CASTPGEVFYNEQFF. The CDR3 DNA reads TGTGCCAGCACCCCTGGGGAGGTCTTCTACAATGAGCAGTTCTTC. The chain has TRBV7-9 and TRBJ2-1, with TRBD2 as a possible D gene (6 bases). The germline V gene encodes CDR1 SEHNR and CDR2 FQNEAQ (reference sequence). The CDR3 totals 15 residues. The V end lost 7 bases, the J end lost 3 bases, and 16 bases lay between the germline ends.

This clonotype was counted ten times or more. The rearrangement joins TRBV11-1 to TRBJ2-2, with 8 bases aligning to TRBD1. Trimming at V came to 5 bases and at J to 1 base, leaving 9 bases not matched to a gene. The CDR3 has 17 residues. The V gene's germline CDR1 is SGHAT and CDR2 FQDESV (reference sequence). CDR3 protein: CASSQGTGTGNTGELFF. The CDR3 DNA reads TGTGCCAGCAGCCAAGGGACCGGGACAGGGAACACCGGGGAGCTGTTTTTT.

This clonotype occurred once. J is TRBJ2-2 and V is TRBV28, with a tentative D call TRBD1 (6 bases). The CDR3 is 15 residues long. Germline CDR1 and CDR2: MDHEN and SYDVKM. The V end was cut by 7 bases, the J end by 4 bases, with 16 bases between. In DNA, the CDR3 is TGTGCCAGCAACCAACTGGGGGCACGCACCGGGGAGCTGTTTTTT. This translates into CASNQLGARTGELFF.

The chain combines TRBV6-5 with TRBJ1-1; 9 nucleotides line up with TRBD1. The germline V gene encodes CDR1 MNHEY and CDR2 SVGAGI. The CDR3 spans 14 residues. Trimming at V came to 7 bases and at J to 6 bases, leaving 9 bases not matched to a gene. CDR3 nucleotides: TGTGCCAGCAAAAGGGGACAGGGAACCGCTGAAGCTTTCTTT. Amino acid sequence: CASKRGQGTAEAFF.

CDR3: CASSLGQINEQFF. As DNA, the CDR3 is TGTGCCAGCAGCTTAGGACAAATCAATGAGCAGTTCTTC. The chain recombines TRBV11-2 with TRBJ2-1; D gene ambiguous. Trimming removed 1 base at V and 6 bases at J, with 7 bases between. Per germline, CDR1 SGHAT and CDR2 FQNNGV. The CDR3 loop spans 13 amino acids.

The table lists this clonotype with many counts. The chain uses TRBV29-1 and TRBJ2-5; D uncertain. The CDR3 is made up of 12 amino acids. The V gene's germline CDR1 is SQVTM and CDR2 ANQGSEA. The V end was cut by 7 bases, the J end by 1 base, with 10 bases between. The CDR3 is CSAVWRQETQYF. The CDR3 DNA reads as TGCAGCGCAGTTTGGCGCCAAGAGACCCAGTACTTC.

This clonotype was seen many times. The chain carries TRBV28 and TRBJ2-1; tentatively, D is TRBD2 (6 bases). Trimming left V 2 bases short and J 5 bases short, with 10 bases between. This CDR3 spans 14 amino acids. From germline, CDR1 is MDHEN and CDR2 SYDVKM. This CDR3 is CASSLAGTHNEQFF. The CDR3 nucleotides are TGTGCCAGCAGTTTAGCGGGGACCCACAATGAGCAGTTCTTC.

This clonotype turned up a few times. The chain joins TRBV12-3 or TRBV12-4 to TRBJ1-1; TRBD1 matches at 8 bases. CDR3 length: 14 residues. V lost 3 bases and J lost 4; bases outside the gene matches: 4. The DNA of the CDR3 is TGTGCCAGCAGTTTTGTAACAGGGGGCACTGAAGCTTTCTTT. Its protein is CASSFVTGGTEAFF.

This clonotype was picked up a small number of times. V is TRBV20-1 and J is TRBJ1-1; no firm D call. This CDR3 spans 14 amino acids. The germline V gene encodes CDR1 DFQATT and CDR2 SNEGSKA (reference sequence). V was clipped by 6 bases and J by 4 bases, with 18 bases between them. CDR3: CSARPSVRGTEAFF. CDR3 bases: TGCAGTGCCCGCCCCAGCGTCCGGGGCACTGAAGCTTTCTTT.

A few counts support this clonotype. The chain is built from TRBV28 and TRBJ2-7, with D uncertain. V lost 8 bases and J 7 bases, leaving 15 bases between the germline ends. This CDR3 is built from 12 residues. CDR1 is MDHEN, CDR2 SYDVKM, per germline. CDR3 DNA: TGTGCCAGCCGAAGGGCCAACTATGAGCAGTACTTC. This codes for CASRRANYEQYF. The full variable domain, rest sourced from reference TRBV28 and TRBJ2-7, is DVKVTQSSRYLVKRTGEKVFLECVQDMDHENMFWYRQDPGLGLRLIYFSYDVKMKEKGDIPEGYSVSREKKERFSLILESASTNQTSMYLCASRRANYEQYFGPGTRLTVT.

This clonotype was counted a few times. The DNA for the CDR3 is TGTGCCAGCAGCTCTATAGGGCACCCCATGGGGGAGCAGTACTTC. Translating gives CASSSIGHPMGEQYF. V usage is TRBV7-9 and J usage is TRBJ2-7; no clear D. V was clipped by 4 bases and J by 7 bases, with 20 bases between them. CDR3 size: 15 residues. Germline CDR1 is SEHNR and CDR2 is FQNEAQ (reference sequence). The full variable domain, completed using reference TRBV7-9 and TRBJ2-7, is DTGVSQNPRHKITKRGQNVTFRCDPISEHNRLYWYRQTLGQGPEFLTYFQNEAQLEKSRLLSDRFSAERPKGSFSTLEIQRTEQGDSAMYLCASSSIGHPMGEQYFGPGTRLTVT.

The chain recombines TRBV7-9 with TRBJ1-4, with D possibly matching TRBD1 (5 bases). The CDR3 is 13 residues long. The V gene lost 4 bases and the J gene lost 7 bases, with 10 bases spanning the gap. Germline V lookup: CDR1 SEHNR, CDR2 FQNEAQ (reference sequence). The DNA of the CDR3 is TGTGCCAGCAGCTCAGGGTGGGGTGAAAAACTGTTTTTT. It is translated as CASSSGWGEKLFF.

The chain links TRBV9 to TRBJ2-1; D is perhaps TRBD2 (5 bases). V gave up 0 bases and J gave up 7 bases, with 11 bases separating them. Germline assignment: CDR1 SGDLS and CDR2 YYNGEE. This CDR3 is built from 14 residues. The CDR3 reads CASSVGARGNEQFF. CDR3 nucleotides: TGTGCCAGCAGCGTAGGGGCACGAGGGAATGAGCAGTTCTTC. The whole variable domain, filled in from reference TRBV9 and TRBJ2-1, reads DSGVTQTPKHLITATGQRVTLRCSPRSGDLSVYWYQQSLDQGLQFLIQYYNGEERAKGNILERFSAQQFPDLHSELNLSSLELGDSALYFCASSVGARGNEQFFGPGTRLTVL.